This is a list of T cell receptor beta chains from one sample in a study of blood T cell repertoires in COVID-19. The assay was immunoSEQ multiplex PCR, and TCRdb's table has in-frame clones only and misses some. The top ten hold around 6% of the sample, which has about 210,000 clones, around 86% seen once. Material: PBMCs or T cells enriched from blood (not recorded which). These receptors were collected from a man aged 35 to 55 with acute COVID-19. Both conserved end residues are part of each CDR3. D genes are given only for firm matches. Rows may omit the clone size; those that give it use once, few, many or a size class.

J gene: TRBJ2-3; V gene: TRBV5-1; D gene: -; clone size: -; CDR3 DNA: TGCGCCAGCAGCTTGGGCGGTACAACCACAGATACGCAGTATTTT; CDR3 protein: CASSLGGTTTDTQYF
J gene: TRBJ2-3; V gene: TRBV3-1/TRBV3-2; D gene: -; clone size: -; CDR3 DNA: TGTGCCAGCAGCCCCAACACAGATACGCAGTATTTT; CDR3 protein: CASSPNTDTQYF
J gene: TRBJ1-2; V gene: TRBV4-1; D gene: -; clone size: -; CDR3 DNA: TGCGCCAGCAGCCAAACAGGGATCTGGTATGGCTACACCTTC; CDR3 protein: CASSQTGIWYGYTF
J gene: TRBJ2-1; V gene: TRBV2; D gene: -; clone size: -; CDR3 DNA: TGTGCCAGCAGTGAAGTTGTTCAGATCGGGATTAATGAGCAGTTCTTC; CDR3 protein: CASSEVVQIGINEQFF
J gene: TRBJ2-3; V gene: TRBV5-4; D gene: TRBD2; clone size: -; CDR3 DNA: TGTGCCAGCAGCCAACCTCTAGCGGGAGGCCGAGATACGCAGTATTTT; CDR3 protein: CASSQPLAGGRDTQYF
J gene: TRBJ1-5; V gene: TRBV4-1; D gene: -; clone size: -; CDR3 DNA: TGCGCCAGCAGCCAACTACTTAATCAGCCCCAGCATTTT; CDR3 protein: CASSQLLNQPQHF
J gene: TRBJ2-5; V gene: TRBV5-1; D gene: TRBD1; clone size: -; CDR3 DNA: TGCGCCAGCAGCTTGGGGGACAGGGGCCAAGAGACCCAGTACTTC; CDR3 protein: CASSLGDRGQETQYF
J gene: TRBJ2-7; V gene: TRBV27; D gene: TRBD1; clone size: -; CDR3 DNA: TGTGCCAGCAGTCTTCCAGGGGGCTCCTACGAGCAGTACTTC; CDR3 protein: CASSLPGGSYEQYF
J gene: TRBJ1-5; V gene: TRBV7-9; D gene: -; clone size: once; CDR3 DNA: TGTGCCAGCAGCTTCCAGGGCAATCAGCCCCAGCATTTT; CDR3 protein: CASSFQGNQPQHF
J gene: TRBJ1-6; V gene: TRBV28; D gene: TRBD1; clone size: few; CDR3 DNA: TGTGCCAGCAAAAGCCCGACAGGGGACGGCTCACCCCTCCACTTT; CDR3 protein: CASKSPTGDGSPLHF